Reported below is one T cell receptor beta chain. Its antigen is not identified. The read stops 3 residues short of the end of the CDR3; the missing end is completed from the germline J gene. Generated by immunoSEQ multiplex PCR, the TCRdb table keeps only in-frame clones and is missing some. The specimen's table records about 24,000 clones. These data are taken from a study of T cells in women clearing cervical HPV infection. Study context: Donors had HPV16-related CIN3 or worse; 2 had invasive cancer. Case blood was drawn when the lesion was first found; control blood after infection became undetectable.

HPV was found by MY09/MY11 PCR and dot-blot genotyping. Trimming took 0 bases from V and 6 from J; bases not matched to a gene: 6. CDR1 SGHNT and CDR2 YYREEE come from the germline V gene (reference sequence). The CDR3 totals 16 residues. Findings of the study overall: Associations may precede or follow infection; HPV-specific or memory T cells were not isolated.

The chain couples TRBV5-4 to TRBJ2-1; 10 bases line up with TRBD2. Sequences were obtained from blood buffy coat. This TCR was sampled from a woman aged 18 to 75 with a cervical HPV16 infection that either progressed to CIN3+ or cleared (not recorded which). The DNA read from the CDR3 is TGTGCCAGCAGCTTGGGGGGGGCTAGCGGGAGCAATGAG. This sequence encodes CASSLGGASGSNE. The CDR3 as a whole reads CASSLGGASGSNEQFF.